This T cell receptor (beta chain) stems from a study of blood T cell repertoires in COVID-19. Method: immunoSEQ multiplex PCR; TCRdb's copy keeps in-frame clones and lacks some. The sample has over 60,000 clones, about nine tenths seen once. Looked up from germline, CDR1 is SGDLS and CDR2 is YYNGEE. The V and J ends lost 0 bases and 2 bases respectively, with 12 bases between them. There are 15 residues in the CDR3. This clone was counted between two and nine times. Sequencing used peripheral blood. The chain carries TRBV9 and TRBJ2-7; possibly TRBD1 for D (6 bases). The TCR sequence derives from a woman older than 75 with active or convalescent COVID-19. The CDR3 loop is CASSVAGTTPYEQYF. CDR3 nucleotides: TGTGCCAGCAGCGTAGCTGGGACAACGCCCTACGAGCAGTACTTC.